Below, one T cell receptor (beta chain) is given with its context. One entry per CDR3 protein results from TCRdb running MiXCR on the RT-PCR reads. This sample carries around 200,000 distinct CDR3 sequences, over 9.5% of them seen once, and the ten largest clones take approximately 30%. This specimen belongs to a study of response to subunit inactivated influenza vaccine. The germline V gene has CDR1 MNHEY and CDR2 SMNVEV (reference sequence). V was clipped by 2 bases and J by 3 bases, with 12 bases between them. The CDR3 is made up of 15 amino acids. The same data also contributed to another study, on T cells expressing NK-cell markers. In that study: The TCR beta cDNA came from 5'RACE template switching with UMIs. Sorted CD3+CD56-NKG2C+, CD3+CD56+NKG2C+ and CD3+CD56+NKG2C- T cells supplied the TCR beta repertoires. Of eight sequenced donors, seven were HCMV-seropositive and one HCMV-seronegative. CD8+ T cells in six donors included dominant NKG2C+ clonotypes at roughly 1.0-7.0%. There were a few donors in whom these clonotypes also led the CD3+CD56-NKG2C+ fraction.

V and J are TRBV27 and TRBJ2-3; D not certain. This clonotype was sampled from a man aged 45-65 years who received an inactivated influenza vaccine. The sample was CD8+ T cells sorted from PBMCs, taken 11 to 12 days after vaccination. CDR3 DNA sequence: TGTGCCAGCAGTTTAAGAACAGCCCCGACAGATACGCAGTATTTT. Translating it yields CASSLRTAPTDTQYF.